This TCR beta chain originates from a study of blood T cell repertoires in COVID-19. The V end lost 5 bases, the J end lost 5 bases, and 15 bases lay between the germline ends. The CDR3 sequence is 15 residues long. Germline V lookup: CDR1 SEHNR, CDR2 FQNEAQ (reference sequence). Sequencing was performed with immunoSEQ multiplex PCR; in TCRdb, only in-frame clones are kept and a portion is missing. The data contain around 360,000 clones, approximately 89% of them singletons. This TCR came from a man between 40 and 49 years old in a cohort exposed to, infected with or recovered from COVID-19 (not recorded which). Sequenced input: PBMCs or T cells enriched from blood (not recorded which). This chain uses TRBV7-9 with TRBJ2-2, with D perhaps TRBD1 (6 bases). Here the CDR3 DNA reads TGTGCCAGCAGCCCCCGCGCAGGGGAGACCGGGGAGCTGTTTTTT. This codes for CASSPRAGETGELFF.